This entry lists 20 T cell receptor beta chains sequenced from one sample in a study of cytomegalovirus exposure and HLA in healthy donors. The PCR employed 60 Vbeta primers together with 13 Jbeta primers. Clones were read by immunoSEQ multiplex PCR, and TCRdb kept only the in-frame ones, dropping some. Here the sample table reports 95,000 to 150,000 clones. The specimen was PBMCs. These receptor sequences come from a man aged 40-55 years in good health and CMV-seronegative.

The chain links TRBV7-8 to TRBJ2-7; 13 bases are a match to TRBD2. This CDR3 spans 16 amino acids. Trimming cost V 5 bases and J 2 bases; bases outside gene matches: 6. Per the germline V gene, CDR1 is SGHVS and CDR2 is FQNEAQ. CDR3 residues: CASSHGTSGTPYEQYF. CDR3 bases: TGTGCCAGCAGCCATGGGACTAGCGGGACCCCCTACGAGCAGTACTTC.

The rearrangement links TRBV2 to TRBJ2-7; 12 nucleotides agree with TRBD1. Trimming took 6 bases from V and 4 from J; bases not matched to a gene: 1. Germline V CDR1 and CDR2: SNHLY, FYNNEI. The CDR3 covers 13 residues. As DNA, the CDR3 is TGTGCCAGCAGGGGACAGGGGGCGTACGAGCAGTACTTC. This codes for CASRGQGAYEQYF.

The chain recombines TRBV5-1 with TRBJ2-5, with 9 bases identical to TRBD1. Germline loops: CDR1 SGHRS, CDR2 YFSETQ. CDR3 length: 16 residues. V gave up 4 bases and J gave up 5 bases; unmatched junction bases: 12. DNA of the CDR3: TGCGCCAGCAGCCCCGAACAGGGGGCGGTTTGGGAGACCCAGTACTTC. It translates to CASSPEQGAVWETQYF.

V is TRBV30 and J is TRBJ1-6; D uncertain. CDR1 and CDR2 (germline): GTSNPN, SVGIG (reference sequence). V was shortened by 3 bases and J by 0 bases, with 6 bases between the two germline ends. The CDR3 has 14 residues. CDR3 nucleotide sequence: TGTGCCTGGAGGGGGAGCTCCTATAATTCACCCCTCCACTTT. Residues: CAWRGSSYNSPLHF.

The chain recombines TRBV5-6 with TRBJ2-7; 8 bases match TRBD1. This CDR3 is built from 13 residues. From germline, CDR1 is SGHDT and CDR2 YYEEEE. Trimming cost V 4 bases and J 2 bases; bases outside gene matches: 2. The CDR3 nucleotides read TGTGCCAGCAGCCGGGACAGGACCTACGAGCAGTACTTC. Its translation: CASSRDRTYEQYF.

The chain uses TRBV5-4 and TRBJ2-1, with unresolved D. The germline CDR1 and CDR2 sequences are SGHNT and YYREEE (reference sequence). The CDR3 runs 16 residues. Trimming stripped 4 bases from V and 0 bases from J, with 14 bases between. DNA of the CDR3: TGTGCCAGCAGCCGCGCAATGACGGGCTCCTACAATGAGCAGTTCTTC. Translated: CASSRAMTGSYNEQFF.

The chain has TRBV6-6 and TRBJ1-2; no definite D call. V was pared by 7 bases and J by 4 bases, with 19 bases between. The CDR3 has 15 residues. Germline assignment: CDR1 MNHNY and CDR2 SVGAGI (reference sequence). The CDR3 is CASIKSQGVSYGYTF. DNA for the CDR3: TGTGCCAGCATTAAAAGCCAAGGAGTTAGCTATGGCTACACCTTC.

The genes are TRBV7-9 and TRBJ2-7; 9 bases fit TRBD1. Trimming cost V 2 bases and J 9 bases; bases outside gene matches: 2. The germline V gene encodes CDR1 SEHNR and CDR2 FQNEAQ (reference sequence). CDR3 length equals 12 residues. The CDR3 region is CASSLTGGAQYF. CDR3 nucleotides: TGTGCCAGCAGCTTAACAGGGGGCGCGCAGTACTTC. The variable domain in full, with the rest retrieved from reference TRBV7-9 and TRBJ2-7, is DTGVSQNPRHKITKRGQNVTFRCDPISEHNRLYWYRQTLGQGPEFLTYFQNEAQLEKSRLLSDRFSAERPKGSFSTLEIQRTEQGDSAMYLCASSLTGGAQYFGPGTRLTVT.

This chain links TRBV7-2 with TRBJ1-2; weak D call: TRBD1 (6 bases). This CDR3 spans 15 amino acids. Germline V gene sequence: CDR1 SGHTA, CDR2 FQGNSA. V was clipped by 5 bases and J by 0 bases, with 13 bases between them. The chain's CDR3 is CASSLQGEANYGYTF. Written as DNA, the CDR3 is TGTGCCAGCAGCCTACAGGGTGAGGCTAACTATGGCTACACCTTC.

This sequence joins TRBV6-5 and TRBJ2-1; 8 nucleotides agree with TRBD2. The CDR3 totals 15 residues. Germline-derived CDR1 and CDR2 are MNHEY and SVGAGI. The trim removed 5 bases at V and 0 bases at J, leaving 3 bases unmatched. CDR3 DNA: TGTGCCAGCAGTAGTAGCGGGGCCTCCTACAATGAGCAGTTCTTC. This encodes CASSSSGASYNEQFF.

The V gene is TRBV10-1, the J gene TRBJ2-3; weak D call: TRBD1 (6 bases). CDR1 and CDR2 from the germline V gene are WNHNN and SYGVQD (reference sequence). The CDR3 extends over 12 amino acids. V was trimmed by 8 bases and J by 6 bases, leaving 12 bases between them. In DNA form, the CDR3 reads TGCGCCAGCCGAGGGGGTGGGGATACGCAGTATTTT. It yields the protein CASRGGGDTQYF.

V usage is TRBV2 and J usage is TRBJ2-7; 9 bases line up with TRBD2. The V gene end was trimmed by 5 bases and the J gene end by 2 bases; junction bases not matched to a gene: 4. Germline V lookup: CDR1 SNHLY, CDR2 FYNNEI. The CDR3 consists of 14 residues. CDR3 sequence reads: CASSRLAGPYEQYF. The CDR3 nucleotides are TGTGCCAGCAGTCGCCTAGCGGGACCCTACGAGCAGTACTTC.

The chain joins TRBV28 to TRBJ1-2; possibly TRBD1 for D (5 bases). V was shortened by 2 bases and J by 1 base, with 17 bases between the two germline ends. Looked up from germline, CDR1 is MDHEN and CDR2 is SYDVKM. There are 17 residues in the CDR3. CDR3 protein: CASSLTFMGGYNYGYTF. CDR3 nucleotides: TGTGCCAGCAGTTTAACCTTTATGGGGGGGTATAACTATGGCTACACCTTC.

The chain carries TRBV2 and TRBJ2-3; 11 nucleotides agree with TRBD2. In germline, CDR1 is SNHLY, CDR2 FYNNEI. CDR3 length: 17 residues. V was pared by 4 bases and J by 2 bases, with 8 bases of the junction left unmatched. In DNA form, the CDR3 reads TGTGCCAGCAGTGCGAGACTAGCGGGGAGGATCACAGATACGCAGTATTTT. Its protein is CASSARLAGRITDTQYF. The variable domain in full, completed from reference TRBV2 and TRBJ2-3, reads EPEVTQTPSHQVTQMGQEVILRCVPISNHLYFYWYRQILGQKVEFLVSFYNNEISEKSEIFDDQFSVERPDGSNFTLKIRSTKLEDSAMYFCASSARLAGRITDTQYFGPGTRLTVL.

The chain uses TRBV13 and TRBJ2-6; tentative D call: TRBD1 (6 bases). The germline CDR1 and CDR2 sequences are PRHDT and FYEKMQ (reference sequence). Trimming took 5 bases from V and 0 from J, leaving 8 bases between them. The CDR3 is 15 amino acids. The CDR3 region is CASSHRDSGANVLTF. The CDR3 DNA follows: TGTGCCAGCAGCCACAGGGACTCTGGGGCCAACGTCCTGACTTTC.

This chain links TRBV27 with TRBJ2-7, with TRBD1 as a possible D gene (5 bases). V was cut by 6 bases and J by 3 bases, with 21 bases left in between. This CDR3 contains 16 residues. Germline values: CDR1 MNHEY, CDR2 SMNVEV (reference sequence). As DNA, the CDR3 is TGTGCCAGCAGCACGTCCGTCAGGCCAGGGAACTACGAGCAGTACTTC. This translates into CASSTSVRPGNYEQYF.

CDR3 sequence reads: CASSSGDFYNEQFF. In DNA form, the CDR3 reads TGTGCCAGCAGTTCTGGGGACTTTTACAATGAGCAGTTCTTC. V usage is TRBV27 and J usage is TRBJ2-1, with D possibly TRBD2 on 6 matching bases. CDR1 is MNHEY and CDR2 is SMNVEV in the germline V gene (reference sequence). V was shortened by 4 bases and J by 4 bases, with 11 bases between the two germline ends. The CDR3 consists of 14 residues.

This chain links TRBV28 with TRBJ2-5, with 9 bases identical to TRBD2. Germline V gene data show CDR1 as MDHEN and CDR2 as SYDVKM. This CDR3 region has 15 residues. V shed 8 bases, J shed 5 bases, and the junction held 12 bases outside the gene matches. This chain's CDR3 is CASVGTSGSSETQYF. The CDR3 DNA reads TGTGCCAGCGTAGGAACTAGCGGGTCCTCCGAGACCCAGTACTTC.

The J gene is TRBJ2-7, the V gene TRBV6-1; 7 bases match TRBD2. The length of the CDR3 is 15 residues. Trimming at V came to 10 bases and at J to 1 base, leaving 13 bases not matched to a gene. The germline V gene encodes CDR1 MNHNS and CDR2 SASEGT. The CDR3 protein is CAIPSSGGSSYEQYF. CDR3 nucleotide sequence: TGTGCCATACCGTCTAGCGGAGGATCTTCCTACGAGCAGTACTTC.

The V and J genes are TRBV6-5 and TRBJ1-5, with 10 bases aligning to TRBD1. This CDR3 has 14 residues. From germline, CDR1 is MNHEY and CDR2 SVGAGI. V lost 6 bases to trimming and J lost 4 bases; unmatched junction nucleotides: 3. As DNA, the CDR3 is TGTGCCAGCAGAGGGACAGGGGAGAATCAGCCCCAGCATTTT. It encodes CASRGTGENQPQHF.